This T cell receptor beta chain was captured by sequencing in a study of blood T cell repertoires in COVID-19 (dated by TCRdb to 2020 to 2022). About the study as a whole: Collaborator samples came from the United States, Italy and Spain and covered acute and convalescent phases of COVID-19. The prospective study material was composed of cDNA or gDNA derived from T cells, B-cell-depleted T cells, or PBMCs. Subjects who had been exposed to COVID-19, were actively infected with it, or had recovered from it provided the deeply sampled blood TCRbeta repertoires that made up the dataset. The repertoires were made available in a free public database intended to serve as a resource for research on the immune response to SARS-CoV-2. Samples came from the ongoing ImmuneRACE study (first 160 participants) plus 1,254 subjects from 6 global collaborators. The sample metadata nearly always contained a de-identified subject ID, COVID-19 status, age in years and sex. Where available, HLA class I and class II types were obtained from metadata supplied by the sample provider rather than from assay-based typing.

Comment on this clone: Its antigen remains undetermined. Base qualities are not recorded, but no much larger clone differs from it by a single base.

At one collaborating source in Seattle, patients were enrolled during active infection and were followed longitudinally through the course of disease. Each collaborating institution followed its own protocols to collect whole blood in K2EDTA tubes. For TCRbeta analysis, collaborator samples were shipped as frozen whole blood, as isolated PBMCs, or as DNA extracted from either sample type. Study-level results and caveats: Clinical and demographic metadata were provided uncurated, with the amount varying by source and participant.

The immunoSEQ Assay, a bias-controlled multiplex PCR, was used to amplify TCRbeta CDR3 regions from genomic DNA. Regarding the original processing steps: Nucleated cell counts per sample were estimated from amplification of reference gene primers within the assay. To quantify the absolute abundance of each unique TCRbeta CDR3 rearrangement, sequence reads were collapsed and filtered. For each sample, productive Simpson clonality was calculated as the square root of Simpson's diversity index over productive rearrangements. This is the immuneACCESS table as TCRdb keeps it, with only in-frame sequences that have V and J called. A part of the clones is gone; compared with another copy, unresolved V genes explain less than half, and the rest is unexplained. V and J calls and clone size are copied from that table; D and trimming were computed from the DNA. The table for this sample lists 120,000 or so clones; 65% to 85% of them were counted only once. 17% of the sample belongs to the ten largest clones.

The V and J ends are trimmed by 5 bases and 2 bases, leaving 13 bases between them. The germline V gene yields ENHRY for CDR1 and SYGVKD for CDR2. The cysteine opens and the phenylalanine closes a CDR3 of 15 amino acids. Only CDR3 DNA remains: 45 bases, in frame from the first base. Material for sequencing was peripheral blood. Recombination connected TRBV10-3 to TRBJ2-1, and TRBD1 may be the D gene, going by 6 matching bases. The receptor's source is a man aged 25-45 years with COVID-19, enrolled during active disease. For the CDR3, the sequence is CAISKAGAAYNEQFF. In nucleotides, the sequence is TGTGCCATCAGTAAAGCAGGGGCAGCCTACAATGAGCAGTTCTTC.